Shown below are 6 T cell receptor beta chains from a single sample sequenced in a study of blood T cell repertoires in COVID-19 (dated by TCRdb to 2020 to 2022). Receptor amplification or capture employed the immunoSEQ multiplex PCR assay. What TCRdb holds here is the immuneACCESS table cut down to in-frame rearrangements. Part of the clones is not present; checked against another copy, under half of the missing clones reflect an unresolved V gene, and the others are unexplained. The sample data list some 200,000 clones, and 75% to 90% of these were observed just once. Around 7.8% of the sample is held by the ten biggest clonotypes. The sample was peripheral blood. The source is a woman aged 60-70 years with acute or convalescent COVID-19.

The chain employs TRBV11-3 and TRBJ2-1; 7 bases agree with TRBD2. The CDR3 extends over 15 amino acids. The ends lost 7 bases at V and 7 bases at J; junction bases unmatched: 13. Germline V gives CDR1 SGHNT, CDR2 YENEEA. CDR3 coding DNA: TGTGCCAGCATCAGGGATGGACTAGGCGTGAATGAGCAGTTCTTC. This gives the protein CASIRDGLGVNEQFF.

The rearrangement uses TRBV9 and TRBJ2-3; 8 bases agree with TRBD2. Germline-derived CDR1 and CDR2 are SGDLS and YYNGEE. The CDR3 runs 14 residues. V lost 6 bases and J lost 4; bases outside the gene matches: 7. As DNA, the CDR3 is TGTGCCAGCAAGGCGGGGGGCGAGGCAGATACGCAGTATTTT. Its protein is CASKAGGEADTQYF. The full variable domain, its missing parts supplied by reference TRBV9 and TRBJ2-3, is DSGVTQTPKHLITATGQRVTLRCSPRSGDLSVYWYQQSLDQGLQFLIQYYNGEERAKGNILERFSAQQFPDLHSELNLSSLELGDSALYFCASKAGGEADTQYFGPGTRLTVL.

This clone was recorded a few times. The chain links TRBV5-1 to TRBJ1-5, with D perhaps TRBD1 (5 bases). Trimming took off 0 bases at V and 6 bases at J, with 10 bases between the two ends. The CDR3 length is 14 residues. Germline-derived CDR1 and CDR2 are SGHRS and YFSETQ. CDR3 in amino acids: CASSLVQGTQPQHF. The CDR3 nucleotides read TGCGCCAGCAGCTTGGTGCAGGGCACTCAGCCCCAGCATTTT.

The rearrangement joins TRBV12-3 or TRBV12-4 to TRBJ1-2; no clear D. This CDR3 is 13 amino acids long. Trimming shortened V by 2 bases and J by 4 bases, and 8 bases separated the two germline ends. CDR3 in amino acids: CASSLLQSYGYTF. The CDR3 DNA sequence: TGTGCCAGCAGTTTACTACAGTCCTATGGCTACACCTTC.

This chain uses TRBV19 with TRBJ1-1; the match to TRBD1 covers 7 bases. The length of the CDR3 is 16 residues. Unmatched junction bases numbered 8, after V lost 4 bases and J lost 0 bases. Germline CDR1 LNHDA, CDR2 SQIVND (reference sequence). In DNA form, the CDR3 reads TGTGCCAGTAGTACCGCCGGGACAGCTTTGAACACTGAAGCTTTCTTT. Its protein is CASSTAGTALNTEAFF.

The table lists this clone with a few counts. This rearrangement joins TRBV25-1 to TRBJ1-1; D unresolved. This CDR3 has 12 residues. The germline V gene has CDR1 MGHDK and CDR2 SYGVNS. The germline V and J ends were trimmed by 6 bases and 5 bases, with 10 bases remaining between them. CDR3 DNA sequence: TGTGCCAGCAGAGACGGGAGGACTGAAGCTTTCTTT. Amino acids: CASRDGRTEAFF.